This T cell receptor beta chain originates from a study of blood T cell repertoires in COVID-19 (dated by TCRdb to the early 2020s). The study in broad terms: The collaborator samples originated in the United States, Italy and Spain and spanned the acute and convalescent phases of COVID-19. Deeply sampled blood TCRbeta repertoires from subjects exposed to, actively infected with, or recovered from COVID-19 were included in the dataset. Where available, HLA class I and class II types were taken from metadata supplied by the sample provider and were not determined by assay-based typing. Sample metadata almost always included a de-identified subject ID, COVID-19 status, age in years and sex. The repertoires were released in a freely available public database intended as a resource for research on the immune response to SARS-CoV-2. The samples were drawn from two sources: the first 160 participants of the ongoing ImmuneRACE study, and 1,200 or so subjects contributed by 6 global collaborators. The material from the prospective study consisted of cDNA or gDNA derived from T cells, B-cell-depleted T cells, or PBMCs.

The germline V gene gives CDR1 as KGHDR and CDR2 as SFDVKD. Relative to germline, V is 9 bases shorter and J is 0 bases shorter, with 11 bases between their ends. The CDR3 runs 15 residues from the cysteine to the phenylalanine. The read is trimmed to its CDR3 DNA, 45 bases read in frame from base 1. TCRbeta CDR3 regions were amplified from genomic DNA using the immunoSEQ Assay, a bias-controlled multiplex PCR. In the paper's pipeline: The number of nucleated cells in each sample was estimated from the amplification of reference gene primers within the assay. To quantify the absolute abundance of each unique TCRbeta CDR3 rearrangement, sequence reads were collapsed and filtered. For each sample, productive Simpson clonality was calculated as the square root of Simpson's diversity index over productive rearrangements. TCRdb stores this immuneACCESS table with in-frame sequences only. Part of the clones is absent; in the studies checked, under half of the shortfall reflects unresolved V genes, and no reason is known for the rest. The DNA was the basis for D and trimming; V, J and clone size are from that table. The sample contains 350,000 to 450,000 clones, 85% of them found a single time. The ten biggest clones cover 3.5% to 4% of the sample.

The investigation overall reported the following: Clinical and demographic metadata were provided uncurated, with the amount varying by source and participant.

The collaborating institutions used their own protocols to collect whole blood in K2EDTA tubes. For TCRbeta analysis, collaborators shipped samples in one of three forms: frozen whole blood, isolated PBMCs, or DNA extracted from either of those sample types. Comments on this clone: Its antigen has not been determined. No clone much larger than this one lies a single base away; base qualities are absent.

Material for sequencing was peripheral blood. The source of this sequence is a woman younger than 30 with acute or convalescent COVID-19. Recombination linked TRBV24-1 to TRBJ2-6, with the identity of the D gene unclear. The DNA reads as follows: TGTGCCACCCTACCACCATGCTCTGGGGCCAACGTCCTGACTTTC. This yields the protein CATLPPCSGANVLTF.